Listed below are T cell receptor beta chains from one sample, sequenced in a study of blood T cell repertoires in COVID-19. Produced via immunoSEQ multiplex PCR; TCRdb's table is partial and in-frame only. The sample has roughly 130,000 clones, 87% seen once. Sequencing was carried out using peripheral blood. The receptors come from a woman aged 55 to 70 with acute or convalescent COVID-19. Both conserved end residues are part of each CDR3. The D gene is left open where the match is weak. Some rows mark clone size as missing; the rest say once, few, many or name a class of expanded clone.

clone size,V gene,J gene,D gene,CDR3 protein,CDR3 DNA
NA,TRBV27,TRBJ2-3,TRBD2,CASSFFGTSGRGNTDTQYF,TGTGCCAGCAGTTTTTTTGGGACTAGCGGGAGGGGGAACACAGATACGCAGTATTTT
NA,TRBV5-1,TRBJ2-3,NA,CASSPGHGTDTQYF,TGCGCCAGCAGCCCCGGTCACGGCACAGATACGCAGTATTTT
NA,TRBV6-5,TRBJ2-1,NA,CAGSGTYNEQFF,TGTGCCGGCAGCGGGACATACAATGAGCAGTTCTTC
NA,TRBV6-4,TRBJ2-3,TRBD2,CASSEGLAGTDTQYF,TGTGCCAGCAGTGAGGGACTAGCTGGCACAGATACGCAGTATTTT
NA,TRBV28,TRBJ1-1,NA,CASSFGGQVTEAFF,TGTGCCAGCAGTTTTGGGGGACAAGTCACTGAAGCTTTCTTT
NA,TRBV6-5,TRBJ1-2,NA,CASSTQGWGGYTF,TGTGCCAGCAGTACTCAGGGATGGGGTGGCTACACCTTC
NA,TRBV19,TRBJ2-3,NA,CASSRPGATFFTDTQYF,TGTGCCAGTAGTAGACCCGGAGCGACCTTCTTCACAGATACGCAGTATTTT
few,TRBV9,TRBJ1-3,NA,CASSAQGVVDTIYF,TGTGCCAGCAGCGCCCAGGGTGTGGTAGACACCATATATTTT
NA,TRBV25-1,TRBJ1-2,NA,CASSEYNRNYGYTF,TGTGCCAGCAGTGAATATAACAGAAACTATGGCTACACCTTC
NA,TRBV12-3/TRBV12-4,TRBJ1-1,NA,CASSLGRETEAFF,TGTGCCAGCAGTTTGGGCAGGGAAACTGAAGCTTTCTTT
NA,TRBV11-2,TRBJ1-1,NA,CASSLERPRGSAFF,TGTGCCAGCAGCTTAGAACGTCCCCGGGGGAGCGCTTTCTTT
few,TRBV7-8,TRBJ2-7,NA,CASSLAAAYEQYF,TGTGCCAGCAGCTTAGCGGCAGCCTACGAGCAGTACTTC
once,TRBV19,TRBJ1-3,NA,CASSIERLSVSGNTIYF,TGTGCCAGTAGTATAGAGAGACTCTCAGTTTCTGGAAACACCATATATTTT
NA,TRBV9,TRBJ2-1,NA,CASSVTTDEQFF,TGTGCCAGCAGCGTGACTACTGATGAGCAGTTCTTC
NA,TRBV7-9,TRBJ1-5,TRBD1,CASSPGTGRANQPQHF,TGTGCCAGCAGTCCCGGGACAGGGAGGGCCAATCAGCCCCAGCATTTT
once,TRBV9,TRBJ2-7,NA,CASSVGSNSGEISYEQYF,TGTGCCAGCAGCGTAGGTAGCAACTCAGGGGAAATCTCCTACGAGCAGTACTTC
NA,TRBV6-2/TRBV6-3,TRBJ2-3,TRBD2,CASSYPPSGRARDTQYF,TGTGCCAGCAGTTATCCCCCTAGCGGGAGGGCCCGGGATACGCAGTATTTT
NA,TRBV18,TRBJ1-1,NA,CASSPPARMNTEAFF,TGTGCCAGCTCACCACCTGCCAGGATGAACACTGAAGCTTTCTTT
NA,TRBV27,TRBJ1-2,NA,CASSLSRTASRGGYTF,TGTGCCAGCAGTTTATCGAGGACAGCCAGTAGGGGAGGCTACACCTTC
NA,TRBV5-1,TRBJ1-1,NA,CASSFRGMNTEAFF,TGCGCCAGCAGCTTTAGGGGGATGAACACTGAAGCTTTCTTT
NA,TRBV19,TRBJ1-2,TRBD1,CASSIWGAGGYGYTF,TGTGCCAGTAGTATATGGGGGGCAGGGGGGTACGGCTACACCTTC
NA,TRBV6-6,TRBJ2-1,TRBD2,CASKSGLYNEQFF,TGTGCCAGCAAGTCGGGACTATACAATGAGCAGTTCTTC
NA,TRBV10-1,TRBJ1-1,TRBD1,CASSESGTGVGEAFF,TGCGCCAGCAGTGAGAGCGGGACAGGAGTTGGTGAAGCTTTCTTT
NA,TRBV6-5,TRBJ1-4,TRBD1,CASSPPGTGGGKLFF,TGTGCCAGCAGTCCCCCCGGGACAGGGGGCGGGAAACTGTTTTTT
once,TRBV4-1,TRBJ2-7,TRBD2,CASSQGTSGTYEQYF,TGCGCCAGCAGCCAAGGGACTAGCGGGACCTACGAGCAGTACTTC
NA,TRBV11-3,TRBJ2-2,NA,CASSPRGLANTGELFF,TGTGCCAGCAGCCCGAGGGGACTCGCGAACACCGGGGAGCTGTTTTTT
once,TRBV5-1,TRBJ1-4,TRBD1,CASSAGTVNEKLFF,TGCGCCAGCAGCGCCGGGACAGTTAATGAAAAACTGTTTTTT
NA,TRBV7-8,TRBJ1-1,NA,CASRPSGGGTEAFF,TGTGCCAGCAGGCCTTCGGGGGGAGGCACTGAAGCTTTCTTT
NA,TRBV19,TRBJ1-2,NA,CASSLPGVSGYTF,TGTGCCAGTAGTCTTCCAGGGGTGTCTGGCTACACCTTC
NA,TRBV19,TRBJ1-1,TRBD1,CASSIWDRGPNTEAFF,TGTGCCAGTAGTATCTGGGACAGGGGACCGAACACTGAAGCTTTCTTT
NA,TRBV5-1,TRBJ2-1,TRBD2,CASSLYRLAGPSSYNEQFF,TGCGCCAGCAGCCTTTACAGACTAGCGGGTCCGAGCTCCTACAATGAGCAGTTCTTC
NA,TRBV10-1,TRBJ2-7,NA,CASSQTGTYEQYF,TGCGCCAGCAGCCAGACGGGAACCTACGAGCAGTACTTC
NA,TRBV19,TRBJ1-2,NA,CASIGQGIYGYTF,TGTGCCAGTATAGGGCAGGGAATTTATGGCTACACCTTC
NA,TRBV28,TRBJ1-2,TRBD1,CASSLRQGGGYTF,TGTGCCAGCAGTTTAAGACAGGGAGGCGGCTACACCTTC
NA,TRBV5-5,TRBJ2-5,NA,CASTLPGEETQYF,TGTGCCAGCACCCTCCCCGGGGAGGAGACCCAGTACTTC
once,TRBV3-1/TRBV3-2,TRBJ2-5,TRBD2,CASSQGAGSGETQYF,TGTGCCAGCAGCCAAGGAGCGGGATCGGGAGAGACCCAGTACTTC
NA,TRBV6-5,TRBJ2-5,NA,CASSYGGGRETQYF,TGTGCCAGCAGTTACGGAGGGGGCCGAGAGACCCAGTACTTC
once,TRBV10-2,TRBJ2-2,NA,CASSESPQGTGELFF,TGCGCCAGCAGTGAGTCCCCCCAGGGGACCGGGGAGCTGTTTTTT
NA,TRBV5-1,TRBJ1-2,TRBD1,CASSEGTGSYGYTF,TGCGCCAGCAGCGAAGGGACAGGGAGTTATGGCTACACCTTC
NA,TRBV7-6,TRBJ1-1,TRBD1,CASSSTGVWNTEAFF,TGTGCCAGCAGCTCAACAGGGGTCTGGAACACTGAAGCTTTCTTT
NA,TRBV11-2,TRBJ2-3,NA,CASSSQGNTDTQYF,TGTGCCAGCAGCTCACAGGGTAACACAGATACGCAGTATTTT
NA,TRBV18,TRBJ1-1,NA,CATQAAVGQNTEAFF,TGTGCCACCCAAGCCGCGGTGGGGCAGAACACTGAAGCTTTCTTT
NA,TRBV19,TRBJ2-3,TRBD1,CASSILGTGSYNAQYF,TGTGCCAGTAGTATCTTGGGGACAGGAAGTTATAATGCGCAGTATTTT
NA,TRBV3-1/TRBV3-2,TRBJ1-1,NA,CASSQERADTEAFF,TGTGCCAGCAGCCAAGAGAGGGCGGACACTGAAGCTTTCTTT
few,TRBV28,TRBJ1-6,TRBD1,CASRTGVGSPLHF,TGTGCCAGCAGGACAGGGGTCGGCTCACCCCTCCACTTT
NA,TRBV12-5,TRBJ1-1,NA,CASGRPPAGPHTEAFF,TGTGCTAGTGGACGGCCCCCTGCAGGGCCCCACACTGAAGCTTTCTTT